A single sample is the source of the 20 T cell receptor beta chains below, sequenced in a study of cytomegalovirus exposure and HLA in healthy donors. TCRdb keeps only in-frame clones here, not all; method: immunoSEQ multiplex PCR. The sample consists of over 200,000 clones, almost 90% of them appearing once. Sequenced sample: PBMCs. These TCRs come from a woman aged 18-35 years in good health and CMV-seronegative.

The gene calls are TRBV6-1 and TRBJ1-4, with D hard to call. The germline gives CDR1 MNHNS, CDR2 SASEGT. CDR3 length: 11 residues. Trimming removed 7 bases at V and 7 bases at J, with 7 bases between. CDR3: CASTRSEKLFF. The CDR3 DNA sequence: TGTGCCAGCACTCGTAGTGAAAAACTGTTTTTT.

Only one count was recorded for this clone. The rearrangement uses TRBV13 and TRBJ2-7; weak D call: TRBD1 (5 bases). The CDR3 runs to 14 residues. Germline V gene lookup returns CDR1 PRHDT and CDR2 FYEKMQ (reference sequence). The germline V and J ends were trimmed by 3 bases and 4 bases, with 13 bases remaining between them. The CDR3 region is CASSFRRALYEQYF. CDR3 bases: TGTGCCAGCAGCTTCCGCAGGGCGTTGTACGAGCAGTACTTC.

The chain recombines TRBV6-5 with TRBJ2-1; 8 nucleotides match TRBD2. V lost 5 bases to trimming and J lost 8 bases; unmatched junction nucleotides: 8. CDR1 and CDR2 from the germline V gene are MNHEY and SVGAGI. The CDR3 spans 14 residues. DNA for the CDR3: TGTGCCAGCAGTATACTGCGGGGGGCTGATGAGCAGTTCTTC. Protein product: CASSILRGADEQFF.

The chain uses TRBV27 and TRBJ1-5; 8 bases align to TRBD1. J lost 7 bases, V lost 6 bases, and 11 bases had no gene match. CDR3 size: 15 residues. The germline V gene encodes CDR1 MNHEY and CDR2 SMNVEV (reference sequence). The CDR3 nucleotides read TGTGCCAGCAGGGATAGGACAGGGTTTCAGCAGCCCCAGCATTTT. Residues: CASRDRTGFQQPQHF.

V gene TRBV15 combines with J gene TRBJ1-4; possible D gene TRBD1, 6 bases. This CDR3 has 18 amino acids. V was clipped by 2 bases and J by 0 bases, with 16 bases between them. Germline assignment: CDR1 LNHNV and CDR2 YYDKDF (reference sequence). The CDR3 DNA is TGTGCCACCAGCAGAACAACTTGGACAGATACAACTAATGAAAAACTGTTTTTT. This translates into CATSRTTWTDTTNEKLFF.

To note about this clone: The junction differs from germline at one of its ends, possibly a read error. This sequence joins TRBV28 and TRBJ2-7; 7 bases map to TRBD1. CDR1 and CDR2 from the germline V gene are MDHEN and SYDVKM. The CDR3 sequence is 13 residues long. The DNA of the CDR3 is TGTGCCAGCAGTTTCTGGGACAGACCTACGCTTGACTTC. Protein: CASSFWDRPTLDF.

The chain combines TRBV30 with TRBJ1-2; TRBD1 aligns across 8 bases. Germline values: CDR1 GTSNPN, CDR2 SVGIG (reference sequence). V shed 0 bases and J 7 bases; nucleotides not matched to a gene: 7. The CDR3 length is 14 residues. DNA for the CDR3: TGTGCCTGGAGTGTTGGACAGGGAACTGCTGGCTACACCTTC. Translated: CAWSVGQGTAGYTF.

The chain employs TRBV7-9 and TRBJ2-2; possible D gene TRBD2, 6 bases. The CDR3 runs to 15 residues. Germline assignment: CDR1 SEHNR and CDR2 FQNEAQ (reference sequence). V shed 1 base and J shed 6 bases, with 12 bases lying between them. The CDR3 loop is CASSLVGGAPGELFF. Here the CDR3 DNA reads TGTGCCAGCAGCTTAGTCGGAGGGGCCCCCGGGGAGCTGTTTTTT. Full variable domain (remainder filled in from reference TRBV7-9 and TRBJ2-2): DTGVSQNPRHKITKRGQNVTFRCDPISEHNRLYWYRQTLGQGPEFLTYFQNEAQLEKSRLLSDRFSAERPKGSFSTLEIQRTEQGDSAMYLCASSLVGGAPGELFFGEGSRLTVL.

CDR3 nucleotide sequence: TGTGCCAGCAGTTGGGGACAGTTCACAGATACGCAGTATTTT. Amino acids: CASSWGQFTDTQYF. This chain uses TRBV27 with TRBJ2-3; 7 bases are shared with TRBD1. The germline gives CDR1 MNHEY, CDR2 SMNVEV (reference sequence). After removal of 4 bases from V and 2 bases from J, the junction contained 3 bases not matched to a gene. The CDR3 has 14 amino acids.

The chain recombines TRBV27 with TRBJ2-1, with a possible D match to TRBD2 (5 bases). Trimming pared 7 bases from V and 8 bases from J, leaving 15 bases between. CDR3 length: 13 residues. Germline V gene data show CDR1 as MNHEY and CDR2 as SMNVEV (reference sequence). CDR3 DNA: TGTGCCAGCATTAGTCCGGGAACACATGAGCAGTTCTTC. Translated, it gives CASISPGTHEQFF.

This chain connects TRBV21-1 to TRBJ1-2. TRBV21-1 constitutes a pseudogene. The CDR3 spans 17 residues. The CDR3 reads CASSKGCGGGTNYGYTF. DNA for the CDR3: TGTGCCAGCAGCAAAGGATGTGGCGGCGGGACTAACTATGGCTACACCTTC.

This clone appeared a few times. V gene TRBV4-1 combines with J gene TRBJ2-7; possibly TRBD2 for D (5 bases). The CDR3 runs to 14 residues. Between the trimmed V and J ends, which lost 2 bases and 3 bases, there was a span of 11 bases. The germline V gene has CDR1 MGHRA and CDR2 YSYEKL. The CDR3 DNA reads as TGCGCCAGCAGCCAAACTCGGGGTAGCTACGAGCAGTACTTC. Encoded protein: CASSQTRGSYEQYF.

The chain couples TRBV7-2 to TRBJ1-5; tentatively, D is TRBD1 (5 bases). The V end lost 3 bases, the J end lost 7 bases, and 10 bases lay between the germline ends. The germline CDR1 and CDR2 sequences are SGHTA and FQGNSA. This CDR3 is 13 amino acids long. The CDR3 loop is CASSLGLSQPQHF. The CDR3 coding sequence is TGTGCCAGCAGCTTGGGGCTTTCCCAGCCCCAGCATTTT.

The gene calls are TRBV27 and TRBJ2-5; 8 bases are a match to TRBD2. The CDR3 is 15 amino acids. Germline CDR1 is MNHEY and CDR2 is SMNVEV (reference sequence). With V trimmed by 6 bases and J by 3 bases, 9 bases remained unmatched. The CDR3 region is CASRNLERGKETQYF. In DNA form, the CDR3 reads TGTGCCAGCAGGAATTTGGAGCGGGGGAAAGAGACCCAGTACTTC.

The table lists this clone with a count of one. The J gene is TRBJ2-4, the V gene TRBV4-2; a possible D gene is TRBD2 (6 bases). V was cut by 0 bases and J by 5 bases, with 8 bases left in between. The CDR3 is 14 amino acids. The germline V gene encodes CDR1 LGHNA and CDR2 YNFKEQ. The CDR3 region has the DNA TGTGCCAGCAGCCAAGAGACTAGAGAAAACATTCAGTACTTC. This gives the protein CASSQETRENIQYF.

V usage is TRBV4-2 and J usage is TRBJ2-3; D uncertain. The germline V gene has CDR1 LGHNA and CDR2 YNFKEQ. The CDR3 loop spans 15 amino acids. Deletions cut 1 base from V and 0 bases from J, with 8 bases between. The CDR3 loop reads CASSQVSTSTDTQYF. Here the CDR3 DNA reads TGTGCCAGCAGCCAAGTATCGACTAGCACAGATACGCAGTATTTT.

The chain has TRBV6-1 and TRBJ2-3, with TRBD2 matching 13 bases. After removal of 4 bases from V and 6 bases from J, the junction contained 13 bases not matched to a gene. Germline V gene data show CDR1 as MNHNS and CDR2 as SASEGT. The CDR3 length is 18 residues. The CDR3 is CASSGGLGLAGASDTQYF. The CDR3 DNA follows: TGTGCCAGCAGTGGAGGTCTCGGACTAGCGGGAGCCTCGGATACGCAGTATTTT.

The gene calls are TRBV27 and TRBJ2-7; 8 nucleotides align to TRBD1. The CDR3 length is 11 residues. Per the germline V gene, CDR1 is MNHEY and CDR2 is SMNVEV (reference sequence). With V trimmed by 6 bases and J by 6 bases, 1 base remained unmatched. This chain's CDR3 is CASSTGGEQYF. Written as DNA, the CDR3 is TGTGCCAGCAGCACAGGGGGCGAGCAGTACTTC.

This clone occurred a few times. CDR3 amino acids: CASSPAAWDRGEQYF. The CDR3 bases are TGTGCCAGCAGCCCCGCAGCCTGGGACAGGGGGGAGCAGTACTTC. The genes are TRBV9 and TRBJ2-7; TRBD1 aligns across 11 bases. V trimming: 4 bases; J trimming: 7 bases; junction bases outside the gene matches: 10. This CDR3 has 15 residues. CDR1 is SGDLS and CDR2 is YYNGEE in the germline V gene. The full variable domain, completed using reference TRBV9 and TRBJ2-7, is DSGVTQTPKHLITATGQRVTLRCSPRSGDLSVYWYQQSLDQGLQFLIQYYNGEERAKGNILERFSAQQFPDLHSELNLSSLELGDSALYFCASSPAAWDRGEQYFGPGTRLTVT.

V usage is TRBV4-1 and J usage is TRBJ2-7; TRBD1 matches at 7 bases. Germline V gene data show CDR1 as MGHRA and CDR2 as YSYEKL. V lost 4 bases to trimming and J lost 2 bases; unmatched junction nucleotides: 5. The CDR3 extends over 14 amino acids. The CDR3 DNA sequence: TGCGCCAGCAGCCTATTAGGGACAGCCTACGAGCAGTACTTC. Amino acids: CASSLLGTAYEQYF.